The next 21 T cell receptor beta chains were all read from a single sample in a study of T cells in Graves' hyperthyroidism and ophthalmopathy. RNA transcripts were the template for amplifying TCR beta CDR3 regions. The primer set for the first-round RT-PCR of the TCR CDR3 was HTBI. TCRdb re-derived calls from the multiplex PCR reads in MiXCR, one entry per CDR3 protein. Here the sample spans tens of thousands of distinct CDR3 sequences, under 70% being singletons. The material sequenced was blood. Receptors were obtained from a woman in her sixties or seventies with Graves' ophthalmopathy.

V usage is TRBV20-1 and J usage is TRBJ2-1; 9 bases are shared with TRBD2. Germline CDR1 is DFQATT and CDR2 is SNEGSKA (reference sequence). The CDR3 has 14 residues. V lost 7 bases to trimming and J lost 7 bases; unmatched junction nucleotides: 11. In DNA, the CDR3 is TGCAGTGTCCCAGTGAGTAGCGGGAGAAATGAGCAGTTCTTC. Its translation is CSVPVSSGRNEQFF.

The rearrangement uses TRBV6-1 and TRBJ1-3, with unresolved D. This CDR3 comprises 15 residues. V lost 2 bases and J lost 4, with 12 bases in between. CDR1 is MNHNS, CDR2 SASEGT, per germline. CDR3 residues: CASSELVLAGNTIYF. CDR3 DNA: TGTGCCAGCAGTGAACTTGTACTAGCGGGAAACACCATATATTTT.

The rearrangement links TRBV15 to TRBJ1-3, with 12 bases lining up with TRBD1. V was clipped by 3 bases and J by 7 bases; unmatched bases: 13. The CDR3 extends over 18 amino acids. Germline V gene data show CDR1 as LNHNV and CDR2 as YYDKDF (reference sequence). As DNA, the CDR3 is TGTGCCACCAGCAGGGGGGGGGACAGGGGGCATCGTAAGAACACCATATATTTT. Protein product: CATSRGGDRGHRKNTIYF.

This clonotype was recorded many times. J is TRBJ2-3 and V is TRBV30; D unclear. CDR1 and CDR2 (germline): GTSNPN, SVGIG (reference sequence). This CDR3 has 13 amino acids. Deletions cut 0 bases from V and 6 bases from J, with 10 bases between. The DNA of the CDR3 is TGTGCCTGGAGTGTAGAAGCACCCGATACGCAGTATTTT. It is translated as CAWSVEAPDTQYF.

The rearrangement uses TRBV7-3 and TRBJ2-2, with D tentatively TRBD2 (5 bases). Germline V gene lookup returns CDR1 SGHTA and CDR2 FQGTGA. V lost 2 bases, J lost 1 base, and 8 bases lay in between. The CDR3 is 15 amino acids. CDR3 loop: CASSLDAGNTGELFF. DNA of the CDR3: TGTGCCAGCAGCTTAGATGCGGGGAACACCGGGGAGCTGTTTTTT. Supplemented by reference TRBV7-3 and TRBJ2-2, the full variable domain reads GAGVSQTPSNKVTEKGKYVELRCDPISGHTALYWYRQSLGQGPEFLIYFQGTGAADDSGLPNDRFFAVRPEGSVSTLKIQRTERGDSAVYLCASSLDAGNTGELFFGEGSRLTVL.

The chain has TRBV7-2 and TRBJ1-4; TRBD1 matches 9 bases. Germline values: CDR1 SGHTA, CDR2 FQGNSA. V lost 2 bases, J lost 7 bases, and 8 bases stayed unmatched. This CDR3 spans 16 amino acids. The CDR3 spells CASSLSRTGVFEKLFF. CDR3 bases: TGTGCCAGCAGCTTAAGTCGGACAGGGGTATTTGAAAAACTGTTTTTT.

Ten or more counts support this clonotype. This may come from a read error, since a much larger clone is one base off. The chain employs TRBV5-1 and TRBJ1-4, with 8 bases identical to TRBD1. This CDR3 is built from 15 residues. Germline CDR1 and CDR2: SGHRS and YFSETQ. The CDR3 spells CASSQRTGSEENLFF. For the CDR3, the DNA is TGCGCCAGCAGCCAAAGGACAGGGTCTGAAGAAAACCTGTTTTTT.

This clonotype was picked up many times. This rearrangement joins TRBV5-8 to TRBJ2-3; D remains ambiguous. Germline loops: CDR1 SGHTS, CDR2 YDEGEE. The CDR3 length is 12 residues. V was trimmed by 3 bases and J by 3 bases, leaving 5 bases between them. This CDR3 is CASSSYTDTQYF. CDR3 coding DNA: TGTGCCAGCAGCTCATATACAGATACGCAGTATTTT.

This clonotype was seen ten or more times. The V call is TRBV6-2 or TRBV6-3, the J call TRBJ1-4; D not certain. The CDR3 has 12 residues. The germline V gene has CDR1 MNHEY and CDR2 SVGEGT. The V end was cut by 3 bases, the J end by 8 bases, with 7 bases between. The CDR3 is CASSYLGEKLFF. DNA of the CDR3: TGTGCCAGCAGTTATCTGGGAGAAAAACTGTTTTTT.

The sample holds many counts of this clonotype. The chain combines TRBV20-1 with TRBJ2-3; TRBD1 agrees at 8 bases. Germline V gene lookup returns CDR1 DFQATT and CDR2 SNEGSKA (reference sequence). V shed 4 bases and J 4 bases; nucleotides not matched to a gene: 7. CDR3 length: 14 residues. The CDR3 DNA reads TGCAGTGCTACCTTGACAGGGGACGCAGATACGCAGTATTTT. Translating gives CSATLTGDADTQYF.

This clonotype was detected once. At one boundary the junction diverges from the germline segment, which might be a read error. CDR3: CVSSSGHTQETQYF. The CDR3 DNA sequence: TGTGTCAGCAGCAGTGGACACACCCAAGAGACCCAGTACTTC. The chain couples TRBV7-9 to TRBJ2-5; D is possibly TRBD1 (5 bases). The V gene's germline CDR1 is SEHNR and CDR2 FQNEAQ (reference sequence). This CDR3 contains 14 residues.

Points on this clonotype: Because the CDR3's place on the DNA is in doubt, the DNA is left out and the CDR3 is given as listed by TCRdb. V usage is TRBV7-6 and J usage is TRBJ1-2; the table's D call, TRBD1, has no DNA check behind it. From its first to its last residue, the CDR3 has 19 amino acids. Per germline, CDR1 SGHVS and CDR2 FNYEAQ. The CDR3 is CASSFYICSARPQGQGHTF.

This clonotype was observed many times. This rearrangement joins TRBV7-9 to TRBJ2-7, with 8 bases matching TRBD1. Germline CDR1 SEHNR, CDR2 FQNEAQ (reference sequence). The CDR3 contains 15 residues. The junction had 9 bases not matched to a gene; V was cut back by 5 bases and J by 3 bases. The CDR3 sequence is CASSNDRGVYYEQYF. CDR3 DNA sequence: TGTGCCAGCAGCAATGACAGGGGAGTTTACTACGAGCAGTACTTC.

The chain is built from TRBV20-1 and TRBJ2-3; weak D call: TRBD2 (5 bases). CDR1 is DFQATT and CDR2 is SNEGSKA in the germline V gene (reference sequence). This CDR3 is 11 amino acids long. The DNA of the CDR3 is TGCAGCGGGGATGATGCGTATACGCAGTATTTT. Translating gives CSGDDAYTQYF.

This clonotype has just one count. A read error may account for a junction end that differs from germline. J is TRBJ2-7 and V is TRBV10-1; TRBD1 matches at 10 bases. The germline gives CDR1 WNHNN, CDR2 SYGVQD (reference sequence). The CDR3 has 13 amino acids. The CDR3 DNA is TGTGCCAGCAGTGGGACAGGGGCCGGCGAGCAGTACTTC. Encoded protein: CASSGTGAGEQYF.

At least ten counts were recorded for this clonotype. Here the CDR3 reads CASSRLRGGTEAFF. The CDR3 nucleotides read TGTGCCAGCAGCCGCCTTCGAGGTGGGACTGAAGCTTTCTTT. This sequence joins TRBV14 and TRBJ1-1, with unresolved D. V was clipped by 4 bases and J by 5 bases, with 14 bases between them. The CDR3 contains 14 residues. Germline lookup yields CDR1 SGHDN and CDR2 FVKESK.

This clonotype was seen repeatedly, ten times or more. The chain has TRBV19 and TRBJ1-5; D is possibly TRBD1 (5 bases). Germline lookup yields CDR1 LNHDA and CDR2 SQIVND (reference sequence). V lost 7 bases and J lost 6, with 22 bases in between. CDR3 length: 16 residues. This CDR3 reads CASTWRPGQGSQPQHF. DNA of the CDR3: TGTGCCAGTACCTGGCGGCCCGGGCAGGGAAGTCAGCCCCAGCATTTT.

The chain has TRBV6-1 and TRBJ2-4, with D possibly being TRBD2 (5 bases). The germline V gene has CDR1 MNHNS and CDR2 SASEGT. The CDR3 extends over 13 amino acids. V was trimmed by 2 bases and J by 8 bases, leaving 10 bases between them. The CDR3 spells CASSERGLDIQYF. In DNA form, the CDR3 reads TGTGCCAGCAGTGAACGGGGATTGGACATTCAGTACTTC.

By its share, this clonotype is medium-sized. DNA for the CDR3: TGTGCCACCCTGGGACCGACAGGGAATAACTATGGCTACACCTTC. Protein: CATLGPTGNNYGYTF. The chain combines TRBV10-3 with TRBJ1-2; TRBD1 matches 7 bases. CDR1 ENHRY and CDR2 SYGVKD come from the germline V gene. V dropped 10 bases and J dropped 1; count of bases not matched to a gene: 12. The length of the CDR3 is 15 residues.

The chain links TRBV7-8 to TRBJ2-2, with TRBD2 identical over 14 bases. Germline V CDR1 and CDR2: SGHVS, FQNEAQ. This CDR3 has 15 residues. After removal of 10 bases from V and 3 bases from J, the junction contained 4 bases not matched to a gene. DNA for the CDR3: TGTGCCACCGGGACTAGCGGGGGACACACCGGGGAGCTGTTTTTT. Protein: CATGTSGGHTGELFF.

This clonotype was picked up a small number of times. The rearrangement uses TRBV10-3 and TRBJ1-5; D ambiguous. This CDR3 is built from 15 residues. Germline CDR1 and CDR2: ENHRY and SYGVKD. Deletions cut 4 bases from V and 2 bases from J, with 12 bases between. The CDR3 spells CAISAGQLGNQPQHF. CDR3 bases: TGTGCCATCAGTGCCGGGCAATTGGGCAATCAGCCCCAGCATTTT.